This T cell receptor beta chain emerged from a study of CD8 T cells in Susac syndrome. V trimming: 0 bases; J trimming: 3 bases; junction bases outside the gene matches: 5. CDR3 length: 15 residues. CDR1 LGHNA and CDR2 YSLEER come from the germline V gene. The multiple sclerosis controls were treatment-naive patients, and their relapsing-remitting disease was stable or active. Isolation of CD8+ and CD4+ T cells was performed negatively, whereas enrichment of TEMRA cells was done by FACS. cDNA came from around 0.54 to 1 ug RNA primed by random hexamers. Amplification of TCR beta CDR3 by immunoSEQ multiplex PCR spanned 54 Vbeta and 13 Jbeta. Via MiXCR, TCRdb re-called the immunoSEQ multiplex PCR reads, giving one row per CDR3 protein. The repertoire holds a few hundred thousand distinct CDR3 sequences, with around 91% as singletons.

The sequenced sample was CD8+ T cells from PBMCs. The chain links TRBV4-3 to TRBJ2-7; 7 bases map to TRBD2. This receptor was obtained from a human donor with multiple sclerosis. CDR3 residues: CASSQELAEGYEQYF. In DNA, the CDR3 is TGCGCCAGCAGCCAAGAGCTAGCGGAGGGCTACGAGCAGTACTTC.